One sample yielded the 2 T cell receptor beta chains listed below, sequenced in a study of shared clonotypes between healthy human individuals. The method was immunoSEQ multiplex PCR; TCRdb's version includes in-frame clones alone and lacks a portion of them. In the table there are about 1 million clones, approximately 76% of which are singletons. The sample was memory CD4+ T cells sorted from blood. As for subset: CD45RA-negative fraction. These receptors originate from a man aged 18 to 29 in good health.

The chain is built from TRBV19 and TRBJ2-1, with 7 nucleotides matching TRBD2. CDR3 length: 16 residues. V shed 9 bases, J shed 2 bases, and the junction held 13 bases outside the gene matches. Germline CDR1 and CDR2: LNHDA and SQIVND (reference sequence). The CDR3 loop reads CASRVWEGGPYNEQFF. CDR3 nucleotide sequence: TGTGCCAGCAGAGTTTGGGAGGGAGGGCCCTACAATGAGCAGTTCTTC. Combining the CDR3 with reference TRBV19 and TRBJ2-1 gives the whole variable domain DGGITQSPKYLFRKEGQNVTLSCEQNLNHDAMYWYRQDPGQGLRLIYYSQIVNDFQKGDIAEGYSVSREKKESFPLTVTSAQKNPTAFYLCASRVWEGGPYNEQFFGPGTRLTVL.

This clone was picked up a small number of times. The gene calls are TRBV19 and TRBJ1-3; no definite D call. CDR1 is LNHDA and CDR2 is SQIVND in the germline V gene (reference sequence). This CDR3 has 15 residues. The V end lost 5 bases, the J end lost 4 bases, and 15 bases lay between the germline ends. The CDR3 coding sequence is TGTGCCAGTAGTCCTCGGATTCTTCCCGGAAACACCATATATTTT. Translated: CASSPRILPGNTIYF.